Here is one T cell receptor beta chain with its context. What it binds is not known. This sample was included in a study of T cells expressing NK-cell markers. On the study more broadly: Sorted CD3+CD56+NKG2C+, CD3+CD56+NKG2C- and CD3+CD56-NKG2C+ T cells provided the TCR beta repertoires. Study findings and constraints: Clarity on HCMV specificity was lacking for the expanded NKG2C+ T cell clones. The CD3+CD56-NKG2C+ fraction of several donors was likewise dominated by these clonotypes. NKG2C+ dominant clonotypes from 5 to 7 donors made up about 1.0-7.5% of CD8+ T cells.

Each CDR3 protein gets one entry in TCRdb, which reprocessed the 5' RACE reads and gives no DNA. This specimen shows about 410,000 distinct CDR3 sequences; the ten leading clones hold about 10%. Germline-derived CDR1 and CDR2 are KGHDR and SFDVKD. The CDR3 contains 14 residues. The chain joins TRBV24-1 to TRBJ2-3; the TRBD1 assignment by TCRdb is unverifiable without DNA. The TCR originated in a woman in her forties or fifties in good health. Sequences were obtained from blood T cells: a sorted CD56 or NKG2C T cell subset, CD4+ or CD8+ T cells, or bulk PBMC T cells (not recorded which). The CDR3 reads CATSFQGGPDTQYF.